The T cell receptor beta chain described here comes from a study of shared clonotypes between healthy human individuals. With 7 bases removed from V and 0 bases from J, the gap between germline ends came to 10 bases. This CDR3 has 14 residues. Germline assignment: CDR1 MNHEY and CDR2 SVGAGI. Libraries were prepared by immunoSEQ multiplex PCR; TCRdb keeps only in-frame clonotypes and omits some of them. The sample contains about 1.5 million clones, approximately 98% of which appear only once. Sequenced: naive CD4+ T cells sorted from blood. Subset given: CD45RA+ positively selected. This chain uses TRBV6-5 with TRBJ1-5; D unresolved. The sequence was collected from a man younger than 40 in good health. CDR3 DNA sequence: TGTGCCAGCAAAGAGGTCGATAGCAATCAGCCCCAGCATTTT. Residues: CASKEVDSNQPQHF.